This T cell receptor (beta chain) was sequenced for a study of graft-versus-host responses after intestinal transplantation. CDR1 is MGHRA and CDR2 is YSYEKL in the germline V gene. The V end was cut by 4 bases, the J end by 7 bases, with 23 bases between. The length of the CDR3 is 16 residues. This clone was seen once. No antigen is known for it. Data came from immunoSEQ multiplex PCR; TCRdb stores just in-frame clones and leaves some out. The sample consists of around 76,000 clones, 85% to 95% of them appearing once. The chain employs TRBV4-1 and TRBJ2-7; possible D gene TRBD2, 6 bases. The receptor comes from a human donor who received an intestinal transplant. Material: unstimulated CD8+ T cells sorted from spleen or lymph node cells, obtained before intestinal transplant. The CDR3 nucleotides are TGCGCCAGCAGCCCCCAGGAATGGGAGGAGACGGGGGAGCAGTACTTC. The encoded protein is CASSPQEWEETGEQYF.